The rows below give T cell receptor beta chains drawn from one sample of a study of T-cell reconstitution after alpha-beta-depleted transplantation in children. One entry per CDR3 protein results from TCRdb running MiXCR on the PCR reads. Of hundreds of thousands of distinct CDR3 sequences listed, roughly a tenth were seen once; the top ten hold approximately 4.1%. The sample was PBMCs from the stem cell graft donor, taken from the stem cell graft. These TCRs come from a human donor who donated a stem cell graft to a child with acute myeloid leukemia. The CDR3 runs from the conserved cysteine through the conserved F or W. Each record gives: J gene, D gene, V gene, clone size, CDR3 protein, CDR3 DNA. A D gene is named only where the DNA matches it firmly. A row's size may be missing; if present it is once, few, many or a size class.

j_call: TRBJ2-5
d_call: TRBD2
v_call: TRBV7-9
clone_size: few
cdr3_aa: CASSPIAGAGETQYF
cdr3_nt: TGTGCCAGCAGCCCCATAGCGGGAGCGGGGGAGACCCAGTACTTC

j_call: TRBJ1-4
d_call: -
v_call: TRBV20-1
clone_size: few
cdr3_aa: CSARDPGGEKLFF
cdr3_nt: TGCAGTGCTAGAGATCCCGGGGGAGAAAAACTGTTTTTT

j_call: TRBJ1-4
d_call: -
v_call: TRBV5-1
clone_size: few
cdr3_aa: CASSSGSGGEKLFF
cdr3_nt: TGCGCCAGCAGCTCCGGATCCGGCGGTGAAAAACTGTTTTTT

j_call: TRBJ2-2
d_call: TRBD2
v_call: TRBV4-3
clone_size: few
cdr3_aa: CASRAGGSGSVRGTGELFF
cdr3_nt: TGCGCCAGCAGGGCCGGGGGGAGCGGGAGCGTTCGGGGCACCGGGGAGCTGTTTTTT

j_call: TRBJ1-1
d_call: -
v_call: TRBV20-1
clone_size: -
cdr3_aa: CSARDMLWMNTEAFF
cdr3_nt: TGCAGTGCTAGAGATATGTTATGGATGAACACTGAAGCTTTCTTT

j_call: TRBJ1-5
d_call: -
v_call: TRBV7-2
clone_size: -
cdr3_aa: CASSLAVGGSNQPQHF
cdr3_nt: TGTGCCAGCAGCTTAGCAGTCGGGGGTAGCAATCAGCCCCAGCATTTT

j_call: TRBJ1-3
d_call: -
v_call: TRBV7-2
clone_size: -
cdr3_aa: CASSLAQGTGNTIYF
cdr3_nt: TGTGCCAGCAGCTTAGCCCAGGGGACTGGAAACACCATATATTTT

j_call: TRBJ2-1
d_call: TRBD2
v_call: TRBV14
clone_size: few
cdr3_aa: CASSHRQLAGGSSYNEQFF
cdr3_nt: TGTGCCAGCAGCCATCGACAACTAGCGGGAGGGAGTTCGTACAATGAGCAGTTCTTC

j_call: TRBJ2-2
d_call: -
v_call: TRBV20-1
clone_size: few
cdr3_aa: CSARADSGELFF
cdr3_nt: TGCAGTGCTAGAGCAGATTCCGGGGAGCTGTTTTTT

j_call: TRBJ2-7
d_call: TRBD2
v_call: TRBV7-2
clone_size: many
cdr3_aa: CASSIVGTSGSSYEQYF
cdr3_nt: TGTGCCAGCAGCATAGTGGGGACTAGCGGGAGTTCCTACGAGCAGTACTTC

j_call: TRBJ2-1
d_call: -
v_call: TRBV18
clone_size: -
cdr3_aa: CASSPTSQPYNEQFF
cdr3_nt: TGTGCCAGCTCACCGACGTCCCAGCCCTACAATGAGCAGTTCTTC

j_call: TRBJ2-1
d_call: TRBD1
v_call: TRBV14
clone_size: few
cdr3_aa: CASSPGQGMRNEQFF
cdr3_nt: TGTGCCAGCAGCCCGGGACAGGGGATGAGGAATGAGCAGTTCTTC

j_call: TRBJ2-5
d_call: -
v_call: TRBV20-1
clone_size: many
cdr3_aa: CSASHGIGAKTQYF
cdr3_nt: TGCAGTGCTAGTCACGGGATTGGGGCAAAGACCCAGTACTTC

j_call: TRBJ2-3
d_call: TRBD2
v_call: TRBV20-1
clone_size: -
cdr3_aa: CCAERGGRASTDTQYF
cdr3_nt: TGCTGCGCAGAACGGGGAGGGAGGGCAAGCACAGATACGCAGTATTTT

j_call: TRBJ2-1
d_call: -
v_call: TRBV5-1
clone_size: -
cdr3_aa: CASSFLLADSYNEQFF
cdr3_nt: TGCGCCAGCAGCTTCCTACTGGCGGACTCCTACAATGAGCAGTTCTTC

j_call: TRBJ1-1
d_call: -
v_call: TRBV4-2
clone_size: -
cdr3_aa: CASRQPGRDTEAFF
cdr3_nt: TGTGCCAGCAGACAACCGGGGAGAGACACTGAAGCTTTCTTT

j_call: TRBJ2-3
d_call: -
v_call: TRBV23-1
clone_size: -
cdr3_aa: CASSWGQYF
cdr3_nt: TGCGCCAGCTCCTGGGGGCAGTATTTT

j_call: TRBJ2-6
d_call: TRBD1
v_call: TRBV5-6
clone_size: many
cdr3_aa: CASSGRTGGGGANVLTF
cdr3_nt: TGTGCCAGCAGCGGAAGGACAGGCGGTGGTGGGGCCAACGTCCTGACTTTC

j_call: TRBJ1-6
d_call: -
v_call: TRBV19
clone_size: -
cdr3_aa: CASSMGTGSYNSPLHF
cdr3_nt: TGTGCCAGTAGTATGGGAACCGGCTCCTATAATTCACCCCTCCACTTT

j_call: TRBJ2-3
d_call: -
v_call: TRBV12-3/TRBV12-4
clone_size: few
cdr3_aa: CASSLWSGEGDTQYF
cdr3_nt: TGTGCCAGCAGTTTATGGTCGGGCGAGGGGGATACGCAGTATTTT

j_call: TRBJ2-3
d_call: -
v_call: TRBV7-8
clone_size: few
cdr3_aa: CASTTTGSSTDTQYF
cdr3_nt: TGTGCCAGCACCACTACAGGGTCGTCCACAGATACGCAGTATTTT

j_call: TRBJ1-2
d_call: -
v_call: TRBV2
clone_size: many
cdr3_aa: CASVQGSLSRGYTF
cdr3_nt: TGTGCCAGCGTGCAGGGGTCGCTTTCGCGAGGCTACACCTTC

j_call: TRBJ2-5
d_call: -
v_call: TRBV3-1
clone_size: -
cdr3_aa: CASSHRGGETQYF
cdr3_nt: TGTGCCAGCAGCCACAGGGGGGGAGAGACCCAGTACTTC

j_call: TRBJ2-7
d_call: -
v_call: TRBV27
clone_size: few
cdr3_aa: CASSLSTGLYEQYF
cdr3_nt: TGTGCCAGCAGTTTAAGTACAGGGCTCTACGAGCAGTACTTC

j_call: TRBJ2-5
d_call: -
v_call: TRBV20-1
clone_size: many
cdr3_aa: CSARDSPNYQETQYF
cdr3_nt: TGCAGTGCTAGAGATAGCCCGAATTACCAAGAGACCCAGTACTTC

j_call: TRBJ2-2
d_call: -
v_call: TRBV20-1
clone_size: few
cdr3_aa: CSAPQNYAGELFF
cdr3_nt: TGCAGTGCTCCCCAGAATTACGCCGGGGAGCTGTTTTTT

j_call: TRBJ2-3
d_call: TRBD2
v_call: TRBV29-1
clone_size: few
cdr3_aa: CSVSGTRADTQYF
cdr3_nt: TGCAGCGTTTCCGGGACTAGAGCAGATACGCAGTATTTT

j_call: TRBJ1-2
d_call: TRBD1
v_call: TRBV29-1
clone_size: few
cdr3_aa: CSVTPESGQGHYGYTF
cdr3_nt: TGCAGCGTGACCCCGGAGTCGGGACAGGGCCACTATGGCTACACCTTC

j_call: TRBJ2-1
d_call: -
v_call: TRBV28
clone_size: many
cdr3_aa: CASSLLGGSRNEQFF
cdr3_nt: TGTGCCAGCAGTTTATTAGGGGGTAGTAGAAATGAGCAGTTCTTC

j_call: TRBJ1-1
d_call: -
v_call: TRBV29-1
clone_size: -
cdr3_aa: CSVALPDRNTEAFF
cdr3_nt: TGCAGCGTCGCGCTACCCGACAGGAACACTGAAGCTTTCTTT

j_call: TRBJ2-7
d_call: -
v_call: TRBV20-1
clone_size: many
cdr3_aa: CSARDDYSYEQYF
cdr3_nt: TGCAGTGCTAGAGATGACTATTCTTACGAGCAGTACTTC